What follows are 18 T cell receptor beta chains derived from one specimen sequenced in a study of cytomegalovirus exposure and HLA in healthy donors. PCR amplification relied on 60 Vbeta primers (plus 13 Jbeta primers). Measured with immunoSEQ multiplex PCR; TCRdb has only the in-frame clones, and not every one. The sample's table shows some 130,000 clones. Sequencing was carried out using PBMCs. These TCRs come from a woman aged 35 to 49 in good health and CMV-seropositive.

This rearrangement joins TRBV29-1 to TRBJ1-5; perhaps TRBD1 as D (5 bases). Trimming cost V 6 bases and J 1 base, with 16 bases left between them. This CDR3 has 15 residues. Looked up from germline, CDR1 is SQVTM and CDR2 is ANQGSEA. The CDR3 is CSVAFGTRSNQPQHF. The CDR3 DNA reads TGCAGCGTGGCGTTCGGGACTCGAAGCAATCAGCCCCAGCATTTT.

V gene TRBV4-3 combines with J gene TRBJ2-1; 10 bases align to TRBD2. CDR3 length equals 16 residues. Germline V gives CDR1 LGHNA, CDR2 YSLEER. V lost 3 bases and J lost 4; bases outside the gene matches: 6. The CDR3, as DNA: TGCGCCAGCAGCCAGGATCTAGCGGGAGTATACAATGAGCAGTTCTTC. Encoded protein: CASSQDLAGVYNEQFF.

This chain uses TRBV6-5 with TRBJ1-2, with 8 bases matching TRBD1. The CDR3 spans 14 residues. Germline V gene sequence: CDR1 MNHEY, CDR2 SVGAGI. The V gene end was trimmed by 7 bases and the J gene end by 4 bases; junction bases not matched to a gene: 8. The CDR3 region is CASTPDRVGYGYTF. The CDR3 coding sequence is TGTGCCAGCACCCCGGACAGGGTGGGCTATGGCTACACCTTC.

The V call is TRBV2, the J call TRBJ2-3; 15 nucleotides match TRBD2. The CDR3 sequence is 18 residues long. Germline assignment: CDR1 SNHLY and CDR2 FYNNEI. V was pared by 0 bases and J by 8 bases, with 9 bases of the junction left unmatched. For the CDR3, the DNA is TGTGCCAGCAGTGAAGCACACCCCAAGGGACTAGCGGGGGGTACGCAGTATTTT. Amino acid sequence: CASSEAHPKGLAGGTQYF.

The gene calls are TRBV6-6 and TRBJ2-7; 10 bases map to TRBD2. The CDR3 has 15 amino acids. Germline values: CDR1 MNHNY, CDR2 SVGAGI (reference sequence). The V gene end was trimmed by 5 bases and the J gene end by 0 bases; junction bases not matched to a gene: 4. CDR3 sequence (DNA): TGTGCCAGCAGTGTGAGCGGGAGGGCCTCCTACGAGCAGTACTTC. Amino acids: CASSVSGRASYEQYF.

V gene TRBV15 combines with J gene TRBJ2-7, with 7 positions matching TRBD2. Germline V lookup: CDR1 LNHNV, CDR2 YYDKDF (reference sequence). CDR3 length: 17 residues. The trim removed 0 bases at V and 3 bases at J, leaving 11 bases unmatched. For the CDR3, the DNA is TGTGCCACCAGCAGAGATGCGGTTCGCGGGAGATTCTACGAGCAGTACTTC. Residues: CATSRDAVRGRFYEQYF.

The chain couples TRBV4-2 to TRBJ2-2; 7 bases fit TRBD2. The ends lost 3 bases at V and 6 bases at J; junction bases unmatched: 4. Germline assignment: CDR1 LGHNA and CDR2 YNFKEQ. The CDR3 runs to 14 residues. For the CDR3, the DNA is TGTGCCAGCAGCCAGAGAGCGGGACCCGGGGAGCTGTTTTTT. Amino acids: CASSQRAGPGELFF.

The V and J genes are TRBV30 and TRBJ2-2; D ambiguous. The CDR3 sequence is 19 residues long. The germline CDR1 and CDR2 sequences are GTSNPN and SVGIG (reference sequence). The V and J ends lost 0 bases and 4 bases respectively, with 24 bases between them. The CDR3: CAWSVLGSSLPGSTGELFF. The DNA for the CDR3 is TGTGCCTGGAGTGTACTCGGCTCGTCACTACCTGGTAGCACCGGGGAGCTGTTTTTT.

The chain links TRBV6-1 to TRBJ2-7; the match to TRBD2 covers 8 bases. The ends lost 2 bases at V and 0 bases at J; junction bases unmatched: 6. From germline, CDR1 is MNHNS and CDR2 SASEGT. This CDR3 is 16 amino acids long. This CDR3 is CASSEIRTSSSYEQYF. DNA of the CDR3: TGTGCCAGCAGTGAAATCAGGACTAGCAGCTCCTACGAGCAGTACTTC.

The CDR3 region is CASSIRTGRETQYF. CDR3 coding DNA: TGTGCCAGTAGTATTAGGACAGGGCGGGAGACCCAGTACTTC. The chain employs TRBV19 and TRBJ2-5, with 8 bases matching TRBD1. Germline CDR1 reads LNHDA; CDR2 reads SQIVND (reference sequence). The J segment lost 5 bases and the V segment lost 3 bases, leaving 5 bases of the junction unmatched. This CDR3 region has 14 residues.

This chain links TRBV7-2 with TRBJ1-5, with D maybe TRBD1 (5 bases). The germline V gene encodes CDR1 SGHTA and CDR2 FQGNSA. CDR3 size: 14 residues. Trimming took 5 bases from V and 2 from J, leaving 10 bases between them. CDR3 bases: TGTGCCAGCAGCAGGGGTACGGGCAATCAGCCCCAGCATTTT. Protein product: CASSRGTGNQPQHF.

V is TRBV5-4 and J is TRBJ1-2, with 7 bases matching TRBD1. V shed 4 bases and J 4 bases; nucleotides not matched to a gene: 7. The CDR3 is made up of 14 amino acids. Per germline, CDR1 SGHNT and CDR2 YYREEE (reference sequence). The CDR3: CASSAQGLSYGYTF. CDR3 in DNA: TGTGCCAGCAGCGCACAGGGGCTTAGCTATGGCTACACCTTC.

The chain couples TRBV30 to TRBJ1-2; D unclear. The germline V gene has CDR1 GTSNPN and CDR2 SVGIG (reference sequence). Trimming took off 2 bases at V and 6 bases at J, with 10 bases between the two ends. This CDR3 has 12 residues. CDR3 sequence (DNA): TGTGCCTGGAGTTGGAGGAATCATGGCTACACCTTC. Translation: CAWSWRNHGYTF.

The V call is TRBV5-4, the J call TRBJ2-5; tentative D call: TRBD2 (5 bases). CDR1 is SGHNT and CDR2 is YYREEE in the germline V gene (reference sequence). Between the trimmed V and J ends, which lost 0 bases and 2 bases, there was a span of 11 bases. The CDR3 contains 15 residues. This CDR3 reads CASSLEGVAQETQYF. CDR3 sequence (DNA): TGTGCCAGCAGCTTGGAGGGAGTAGCGCAAGAGACCCAGTACTTC.

This chain joins TRBV15 and TRBJ2-5; 11 nucleotides align to TRBD2. CDR3 length: 17 amino acids. V was pared by 1 base and J by 4 bases, with 8 bases of the junction left unmatched. CDR1 and CDR2 from the germline V gene are LNHNV and YYDKDF (reference sequence). CDR3 bases: TGTGCCACCAGCAGAGGGTTGGCTAGCGGGAGGAGAGAGACCCAGTACTTC. Its translation is CATSRGLASGRRETQYF.

V usage is TRBV30 and J usage is TRBJ2-1; 9 bases agree with TRBD2. The trim removed 0 bases at V and 2 bases at J, leaving 5 bases unmatched. This CDR3 has 16 residues. The germline gives CDR1 GTSNPN, CDR2 SVGIG (reference sequence). The CDR3 bases are TGTGCCTGGAGTGTACGGCGGGAGGGCCCCTACAATGAGCAGTTCTTC. Translating it yields CAWSVRREGPYNEQFF.

The J gene is TRBJ1-2, the V gene TRBV28; D may be TRBD1 (6 bases). Germline CDR1 reads MDHEN; CDR2 reads SYDVKM. V was trimmed by 3 bases and J by 3 bases, leaving 14 bases between them. The CDR3 spans 15 residues. In DNA form, the CDR3 reads TGTGCCAGCAGTTTCGGTCCAAAGGGGGACTATGGCTACACCTTC. As protein: CASSFGPKGDYGYTF.

The V call is TRBV6-6, the J call TRBJ2-5, with TRBD2 identical over 11 bases. The end of the DNA is better explained by TRBJ2-7, so the J call may be wrong. The CDR3 covers 15 residues. Germline values: CDR1 MNHNY, CDR2 SVGAGI (reference sequence). This CDR3 is CASSPQTSGTYEQYF. The CDR3 DNA follows: TGTGCCAGCAGTCCCCAGACTAGCGGGACCTACGAGCAGTACTTC.